This T cell receptor (beta chain) was captured in a study of T cell responses to AZD1222 COVID-19 vaccine. Regarding the study as a whole: Most donors were white British and more were female, and clonal diversity was possibly underestimated. Unmutated regions of variants are reportedly targeted by nearly half of spike-specific TCRs.

Method: immunoSEQ multiplex PCR; TCRdb's copy keeps in-frame clones and lacks some. The table lists under 95,000 clones, approximately 83% of them singletons. V shed 3 bases and J 8 bases; nucleotides not matched to a gene: 13. Germline V lookup: CDR1 SGHAT, CDR2 FQNNGV. The CDR3 contains 18 residues. Notes on this clone: The antigen is not known.

The source is an adult who received the AZD1222 COVID-19 vaccine. This rearrangement joins TRBV11-2 to TRBJ2-2; 12 positions match TRBD1. The source material was peripheral blood, sampled 28 days after the second AZD1222 dose. Here the CDR3 DNA reads TGTGCCAGCAGCTTTATATCATCGGGACAGGGGGCGACTGGGGAGCTGTTTTTT. Its protein is CASSFISSGQGATGELFF.